These 26 T cell receptor beta chains originate from one sample sequenced in a study of T-cell memory formation after mild COVID-19. TCRdb fed the 5' RACE reads into MiXCR, producing one record per CDR3 protein. The sample consists of 150,000 to 200,000 distinct CDR3 sequences, approximately 15% of them appearing once. Source material: PBMCs or a T cell subset sorted from them (not recorded which). These receptors all come from an adult woman who had mild COVID-19 (a few samples of this study predate the infection). Cell type and time point are not known.

This clonotype came up many times. The chain recombines TRBV29-1 with TRBJ2-2, with D perhaps matching TRBD1 (7 bases). Between the trimmed V and J ends, which lost 5 bases and 0 bases, there was a span of 19 bases. The CDR3 has 17 residues. Germline lookup yields CDR1 SQVTM and CDR2 ANQGSEA. The CDR3 reads CSVRRRGRGANTGELFF. As DNA, the CDR3 is TGCAGCGTTCGGCGAAGGGGGCGCGGGGCGAACACCGGGGAGCTGTTTTTT.

This rearrangement joins TRBV24-1 to TRBJ1-2; 9 nucleotides line up with TRBD1. CDR1 is KGHDR, CDR2 SFDVKD, per germline. The V gene end was trimmed by 3 bases and the J gene end by 6 bases; junction bases not matched to a gene: 4. The CDR3 has 14 residues. CDR3: CATSDPQGADGYTF. CDR3 nucleotides: TGTGCCACCAGTGATCCACAGGGGGCGGATGGCTACACCTTC.

This clonotype appeared a few times. The chain is built from TRBV29-1 and TRBJ2-5; no clear D gene. Trimming removed 7 bases at V and 4 bases at J, with 16 bases between. Germline loops: CDR1 SQVTM, CDR2 ANQGSEA. This CDR3 is built from 13 residues. The CDR3 spells CSADGLVRETQYF. CDR3 DNA sequence: TGCAGCGCCGACGGCCTAGTAAGAGAGACCCAGTACTTC.

This clonotype was picked up a small number of times. The chain couples TRBV20-1 to TRBJ1-1, with D perhaps TRBD1 (5 bases). V was clipped by 4 bases and J by 4 bases, with 13 bases between them. The germline V gene has CDR1 DFQATT and CDR2 SNEGSKA (reference sequence). This CDR3 region has 13 residues. The CDR3 DNA reads TGCAGTGCTAAAAGGGGAATGGGCACTGAAGCTTTCTTT. It translates to CSAKRGMGTEAFF.

The rearrangement links TRBV5-1 to TRBJ2-1; maybe TRBD2 (5 bases). The V end lost 1 base, the J end lost 8 bases, and 10 bases lay between the germline ends. The CDR3 spans 13 residues. The V gene's germline CDR1 is SGHRS and CDR2 YFSETQ. CDR3 protein: CASSLSVGDEQFF. The CDR3 coding sequence is TGCGCCAGCAGCTTGTCCGTCGGGGATGAGCAGTTCTTC.

This chain's CDR3 is CASSWTETYEQYF. DNA of the CDR3: TGCGCCAGCAGCTGGACGGAGACCTACGAGCAGTACTTC. The chain couples TRBV5-1 to TRBJ2-7; unclear D gene. The CDR3 has 13 residues. V shed 3 bases and J shed 2 bases, with 9 bases lying between them. Germline V gives CDR1 SGHRS, CDR2 YFSETQ.

In its sample, this clonotype was seen a few times. The chain employs TRBV7-9 and TRBJ2-7; either TRBD1 or TRBD2 may supply D (5 bases each). Per germline, CDR1 SEHNR and CDR2 FQNEAQ (reference sequence). The CDR3 sequence is 16 residues long. Trimming left V 5 bases short and J 3 bases short, with 20 bases between. Here the CDR3 reads CASSPDGAGISYEQYF. CDR3 coding DNA: TGTGCCAGCAGCCCAGACGGGGCAGGGATTAGCTACGAGCAGTACTTC.

This clonotype has just a few counts. The chain uses TRBV28 and TRBJ2-7; 10 bases line up with TRBD2. The length of the CDR3 is 15 residues. V shed 5 bases and J 2 bases; nucleotides not matched to a gene: 6. Per germline, CDR1 MDHEN and CDR2 SYDVKM. The CDR3, as DNA: TGTGCCAGCAGTACAGCGGGAGGGACTCCCTACGAGCAGTACTTC. It codes for CASSTAGGTPYEQYF.

V is TRBV7-6 and J is TRBJ1-2; 7 nucleotides align to TRBD1. The germline gives CDR1 SGHVS, CDR2 FNYEAQ. Trimming removed 0 bases from V and 5 bases from J; junction bases left unmatched: 6. The CDR3 runs 15 residues. CDR3 sequence (DNA): TGTGCCAGCAGCTTAGCGCCCACAGGGGAATATGGCTACACCTTC. Translation gives CASSLAPTGEYGYTF.

The sample holds many counts of this clonotype. This chain connects TRBV4-1 to TRBJ2-7; D may be TRBD1 or TRBD2 (5 bases each). The CDR3 totals 15 residues. V was pared by 3 bases and J by 7 bases, with 19 bases between. Germline V gene data show CDR1 as MGHRA and CDR2 as YSYEKL. This chain's CDR3 is CASSQVTGGPYEQYF. The DNA for the CDR3 is TGCGCCAGCAGCCAGGTAACAGGAGGCCCTTATGAGCAGTACTTC.

The rearrangement uses TRBV29-1 and TRBJ2-7, with D tentatively TRBD1 or TRBD2 (6 bases each). Trimming removed 7 bases at V and 3 bases at J, with 16 bases between. This CDR3 has 13 amino acids. Germline V gives CDR1 SQVTM, CDR2 ANQGSEA. Written as DNA, the CDR3 is TGCAGCGCGAGGGGGGTCACCGACTACGAGCAGTACTTC. Encoded protein: CSARGVTDYEQYF.

The genes are TRBV11-2 and TRBJ2-1; no firm D call. Germline CDR1 reads SGHAT; CDR2 reads FQNNGV. The CDR3 sequence is 15 residues long. The V end lost 0 bases, the J end lost 9 bases, and 15 bases lay between the germline ends. CDR3 in DNA: TGTGCCAGCAGCTTAGATGAGATAAAACTGGTTGAGCAGTTCTTC. It encodes CASSLDEIKLVEQFF. Looking up the rest from reference TRBV11-2 and TRBJ2-1 gives the full variable domain: EAGVAQSPRYKIIEKRQSVAFWCNPISGHATLYWYQQILGQGPKLLIQFQNNGVVDDSQLPKDRFSAERLKGVDSTLKIQPAKLEDSAVYLCASSLDEIKLVEQFFGPGTRLTVL.

This clonotype was picked up a small number of times. V usage is TRBV5-1 and J usage is TRBJ2-3; D may match TRBD1 or TRBD2 (6 bases each). Trimming pared 9 bases from V and 1 base from J, leaving 21 bases between. CDR3 length: 16 amino acids. Germline V gene lookup returns CDR1 SGHRS and CDR2 YFSETQ. DNA of the CDR3: TGCGCCACCTCCGTCCGGGGGCAGGGCGGCACAGATACGCAGTATTTT. Translated: CATSVRGQGGTDTQYF.

This clonotype was seen a handful of times. The gene calls are TRBV19 and TRBJ1-5, with a weak D call TRBD1 (5 bases). Deletions cut 4 bases from V and 6 bases from J, with 16 bases between. Germline V gives CDR1 LNHDA, CDR2 SQIVND (reference sequence). The CDR3 sequence is 15 residues long. CDR3 bases: TGTGCCAGTAGTACGATAACGGGGGTGGGTCAGCCCCAGCATTTT. Translating gives CASSTITGVGQPQHF.

V gene TRBV29-1 combines with J gene TRBJ2-5; D gene unclear. The length of the CDR3 is 11 residues. In germline, CDR1 is SQVTM, CDR2 ANQGSEA. The V gene lost 6 bases and the J gene lost 5 bases, with 10 bases spanning the gap. The CDR3 reads CSVTDSETQYF. CDR3 sequence (DNA): TGCAGCGTCACGGATAGTGAGACCCAGTACTTC. Together with reference TRBV29-1 and TRBJ2-5, the CDR3 gives the full variable domain: SAVISQKPSRDICQRGTSLTIQCQVDSQVTMMFWYRQQPGQSLTLIATANQGSEATYESGFVIDKFPISRPNLTFSTLTVSNMSPEDSSIYLCSVTDSETQYFGPGTRLLVL.

This clonotype was detected a few times. This chain joins TRBV5-1 and TRBJ1-1; the match to TRBD1 covers 9 bases. The V gene end was trimmed by 0 bases and the J gene end by 1 base; junction bases not matched to a gene: 1. The CDR3 loop spans 15 amino acids. CDR1 is SGHRS and CDR2 is YFSETQ in the germline V gene. The CDR3 here is CASSLGDRANTEAFF. The CDR3 bases are TGCGCCAGCAGCTTGGGGGACAGGGCGAACACTGAAGCTTTCTTT.

This clonotype was observed a handful of times. The gene calls are TRBV6-5 and TRBJ2-2; 7 nucleotides line up with TRBD1. Per the germline V gene, CDR1 is MNHEY and CDR2 is SVGAGI. J was trimmed by 5 bases and V by 0 bases; bases with no gene match: 18. The CDR3 spans 20 residues. The CDR3 loop is CASSYSFGVTGTVVTGELFF. The DNA of the CDR3 is TGTGCCAGCAGTTACTCATTCGGGGTTACCGGGACAGTGGTTACCGGGGAGCTGTTTTTT.

This chain joins TRBV7-2 and TRBJ2-5; D is perhaps TRBD2 (6 bases). Trimming removed 5 bases at V and 2 bases at J, with 12 bases between. Germline V lookup: CDR1 SGHTA, CDR2 FQGNSA. This CDR3 region has 14 residues. CDR3 sequence (DNA): TGTGCCAGCAGCGAAACCGGGAGACAAGAGACCCAGTACTTC. Amino acid sequence: CASSETGRQETQYF.

At least ten counts were recorded for this clonotype. The chain uses TRBV11-2 and TRBJ2-7, with 7 bases aligning to TRBD2. This CDR3 is built from 14 residues. V was pared by 5 bases and J by 0 bases, with 4 bases of the junction left unmatched. CDR1 SGHAT and CDR2 FQNNGV come from the germline V gene. This chain's CDR3 is CASSAAGVSYEQYF. CDR3 DNA sequence: TGTGCCAGCAGCGCCGCGGGAGTCTCCTACGAGCAGTACTTC.

The sample holds a few counts of this clonotype. The chain recombines TRBV5-4 with TRBJ2-1; tentatively, D is TRBD2 (5 bases). Trimming left V 4 bases short and J 0 bases short, with 14 bases between. Germline assignment: CDR1 SGHNT and CDR2 YYREEE (reference sequence). The CDR3 spans 16 residues. In DNA form, the CDR3 reads TGTGCCAGCAGCCACAGCGGTGGCGGCTCCTACAATGAGCAGTTCTTC. Its translation: CASSHSGGGSYNEQFF.

V usage is TRBV5-1 and J usage is TRBJ2-3; no definite D call. The V and J ends lost 3 bases and 1 base respectively, with 15 bases between them. CDR3 length equals 16 residues. Germline CDR1 SGHRS, CDR2 YFSETQ. CDR3 nucleotide sequence: TGCGCCAGCAGCTCCACCGATCTTAGGGGCACAGATACGCAGTATTTT. The encoded protein is CASSSTDLRGTDTQYF. Based on the CDR3 plus reference TRBV5-1 and TRBJ2-3, the full variable domain is KAGVTQTPRYLIKTRGQQVTLSCSPISGHRSVSWYQQTPGQGLQFLFEYFSETQRNKGNFPGRFSGRQFSNSRSEMNVSTLELGDSALYLCASSSTDLRGTDTQYFGPGTRLTVL.

The chain links TRBV19 to TRBJ2-1, with TRBD2 as a possible D gene (6 bases). V was clipped by 5 bases and J by 3 bases, with 11 bases between them. The germline CDR1 and CDR2 sequences are LNHDA and SQIVND (reference sequence). The CDR3 covers 14 residues. CDR3 loop: CASSAGGDYNEQFF. In nucleotides, the CDR3 is TGTGCCAGTAGTGCTGGCGGGGACTACAATGAGCAGTTCTTC.

This clonotype turned up a few times. The chain is built from TRBV19 and TRBJ2-2; 11 bases fit TRBD2. V lost 2 bases and J lost 2; bases outside the gene matches: 7. Germline CDR1 is LNHDA and CDR2 is SQIVND (reference sequence). CDR3 length equals 18 residues. The CDR3 loop is CASSIMGLAAYNTGELFF. CDR3 nucleotide sequence: TGTGCCAGTAGTATAATGGGACTAGCGGCGTATAACACCGGGGAGCTGTTTTTT.

The J gene is TRBJ2-3, the V gene TRBV28, with 10 bases that match TRBD1. Per germline, CDR1 MDHEN and CDR2 SYDVKM. V shed 3 bases and J 6 bases; nucleotides not matched to a gene: 6. The length of the CDR3 is 15 residues. The CDR3 coding sequence is TGTGCCAGCAGTTTGGGGACAGGGGTCGTTGATACGCAGTATTTT. Its protein product is CASSLGTGVVDTQYF. Using reference TRBV28 and TRBJ2-3 for the parts outside the CDR3, the full variable domain is DVKVTQSSRYLVKRTGEKVFLECVQDMDHENMFWYRQDPGLGLRLIYFSYDVKMKEKGDIPEGYSVSREKKERFSLILESASTNQTSMYLCASSLGTGVVDTQYFGPGTRLTVL.

The rearrangement joins TRBV12-3 or TRBV12-4 to TRBJ2-7, with 10 bases lining up with TRBD1. V gave up 5 bases and J gave up 3 bases; unmatched junction bases: 7. The CDR3 sequence is 15 residues long. The CDR3 coding sequence is TGTGCCAGCAGTCCCCGGACAGGGGGGAACTACGAGCAGTACTTC. It is translated as CASSPRTGGNYEQYF.

This clonotype was recorded a few times. The rearrangement uses TRBV7-2 and TRBJ2-5; D might be TRBD1 (6 bases). Germline assignment: CDR1 SGHTA and CDR2 FQGNSA. This CDR3 is built from 12 residues. The V and J ends lost 6 bases and 7 bases respectively, with 12 bases between them. Written as DNA, the CDR3 is TGTGCCAGCAGAAACCAGGGGAGGACCCAGTACTTC. Translating gives CASRNQGRTQYF.